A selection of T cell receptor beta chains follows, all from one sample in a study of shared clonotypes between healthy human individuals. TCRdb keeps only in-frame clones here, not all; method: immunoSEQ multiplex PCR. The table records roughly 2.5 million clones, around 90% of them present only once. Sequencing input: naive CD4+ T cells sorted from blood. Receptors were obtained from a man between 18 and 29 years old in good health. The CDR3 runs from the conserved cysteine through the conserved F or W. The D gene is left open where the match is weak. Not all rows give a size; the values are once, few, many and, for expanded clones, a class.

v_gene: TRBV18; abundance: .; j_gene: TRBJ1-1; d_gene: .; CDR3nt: TGTGCCAGCTCACCACCAGGAGAGTCTAACACTGAAGCTTTCTTT; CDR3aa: CASSPPGESNTEAFF
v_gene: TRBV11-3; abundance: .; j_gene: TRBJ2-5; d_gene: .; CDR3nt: TGTGCCAGCAGCTTAGATCTTCGAGAGACCCAGTACTTC; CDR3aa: CASSLDLRETQYF
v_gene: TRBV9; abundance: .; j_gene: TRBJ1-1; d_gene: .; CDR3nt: TGTGCCAGCAGCGTAGGCGAGGGTTATACTGAAGCTTTCTTT; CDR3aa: CASSVGEGYTEAFF
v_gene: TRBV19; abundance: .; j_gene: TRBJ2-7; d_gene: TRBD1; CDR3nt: TGTGCCAGTAGTTCCCAGACAGGGGGGTCCTACGAGCAGTACTTC; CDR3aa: CASSSQTGGSYEQYF
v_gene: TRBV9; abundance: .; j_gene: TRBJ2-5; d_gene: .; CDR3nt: TGTGCCAGCAGCGTAGGTTCCTGGGAAGAGACCCAGTACTTC; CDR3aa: CASSVGSWEETQYF
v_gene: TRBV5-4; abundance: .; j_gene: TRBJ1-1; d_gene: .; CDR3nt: TGTGCCAGCAGGAGGAAGGGCCTCATGAACACTGAAGCTTTCTTT; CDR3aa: CASRRKGLMNTEAFF
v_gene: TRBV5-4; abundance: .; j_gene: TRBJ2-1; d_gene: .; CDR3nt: TGTGCCAGCAACCGAGGGGGGAGTGGCAATGAGCAGTTCTTC; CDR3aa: CASNRGGSGNEQFF
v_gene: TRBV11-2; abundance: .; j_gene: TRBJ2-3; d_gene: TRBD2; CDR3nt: TGTGCCAGCAGCCCTAGCGGGAGGACTAGCACAGATACGCAGTATTTT; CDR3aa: CASSPSGRTSTDTQYF
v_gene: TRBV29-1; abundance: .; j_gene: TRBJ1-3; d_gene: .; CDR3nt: TGCAGCGTGAGGAGTCCTGGAAACACCATATATTTT; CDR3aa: CSVRSPGNTIYF
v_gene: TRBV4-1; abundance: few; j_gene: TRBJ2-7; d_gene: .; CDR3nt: TGCGCCAGCAGCCACTCTCTAGGCCTCAGAACGTACGAGCAGTACTTC; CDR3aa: CASSHSLGLRTYEQYF
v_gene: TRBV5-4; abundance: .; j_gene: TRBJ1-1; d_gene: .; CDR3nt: TGTGCCAGCAGCGTCGACAGGTACGGAACTGAAGCTTTCTTT; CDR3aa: CASSVDRYGTEAFF
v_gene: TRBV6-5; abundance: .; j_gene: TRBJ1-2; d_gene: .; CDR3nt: TGTGCCAGCAGTCGGGACGGTGGTGGGGGCTACACCTTC; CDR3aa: CASSRDGGGGYTF
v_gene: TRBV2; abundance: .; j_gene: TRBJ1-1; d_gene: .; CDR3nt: TGTGCCAGCACTATAGAGGGGGGGCGGACTGAAGCTTTCTTT; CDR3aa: CASTIEGGRTEAFF
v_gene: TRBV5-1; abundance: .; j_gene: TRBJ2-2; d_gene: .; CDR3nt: TGCGCCAGCAGCTTGGCTACAGGGTCGGGCGGGGAGCTGTTTTTT; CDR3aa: CASSLATGSGGELFF
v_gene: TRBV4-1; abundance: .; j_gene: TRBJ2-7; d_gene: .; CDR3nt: TGCGCCAGCAGCCAAGTCGGCACCCCCTACGAGCAGTACTTC; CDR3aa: CASSQVGTPYEQYF
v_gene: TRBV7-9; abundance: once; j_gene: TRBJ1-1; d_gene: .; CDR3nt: TGTGCCAGCAGCTTAGATGCAGGCTATGTCCTCTCGGGAGCTTTCTTT; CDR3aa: CASSLDAGYVLSGAFF
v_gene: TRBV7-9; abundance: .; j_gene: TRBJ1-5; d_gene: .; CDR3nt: TGTGCCAGCAGCTTAGACGGCAATCCCCAGCATTTT; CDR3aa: CASSLDGNPQHF
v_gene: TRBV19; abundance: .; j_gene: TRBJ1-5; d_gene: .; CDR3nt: TGTGCCTCCAGAAAGGAGAGGGAAAAAACTAGTCAGCCCCAGCATTTT; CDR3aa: CASRKEREKTSQPQHF
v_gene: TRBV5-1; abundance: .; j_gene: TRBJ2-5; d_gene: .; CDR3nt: TGCGCCAGCAGCTTGGGTCAGCCCCAAGAGACCCAGTACTTC; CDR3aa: CASSLGQPQETQYF
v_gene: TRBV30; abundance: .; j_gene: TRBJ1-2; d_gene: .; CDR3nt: TGTGCCTGGAGTCGGGGGCAGGGGAGCTACACCTTC; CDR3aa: CAWSRGQGSYTF
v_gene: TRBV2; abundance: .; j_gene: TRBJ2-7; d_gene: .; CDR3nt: TGTGCCAGCAGTGAGGAGGGACGATTCGAGCAGTACTTC; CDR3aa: CASSEEGRFEQYF
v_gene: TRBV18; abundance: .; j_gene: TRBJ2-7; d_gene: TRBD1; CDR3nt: TGTGCCAGCTCACCTGACAGGGACTCCTACGAGCAGTACTTC; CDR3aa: CASSPDRDSYEQYF
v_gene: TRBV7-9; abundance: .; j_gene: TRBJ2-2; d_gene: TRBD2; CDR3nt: TGTGCCAGCAGCTTGGCGTACGGGAGGGCGAGCACCGGGGAGCTGTTTTTT; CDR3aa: CASSLAYGRASTGELFF
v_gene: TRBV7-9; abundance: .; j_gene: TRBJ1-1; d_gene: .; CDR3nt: TGTGCCAGCAGCTTAGGAGGGGGGGCGGACACTGAAGCTTTCTTT; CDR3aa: CASSLGGGADTEAFF
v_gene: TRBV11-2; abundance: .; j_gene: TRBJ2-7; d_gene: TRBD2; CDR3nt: TGTGCCAGCAGCTTATCCAGCGGGGGGGCGGGCTCCTACGAGCAGTACTTC; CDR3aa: CASSLSSGGAGSYEQYF
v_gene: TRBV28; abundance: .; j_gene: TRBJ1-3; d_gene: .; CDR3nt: TGTGCCAGCAGTCCGAGCGTGGGGGTTCCAACTGGAAACACCATATATTTT; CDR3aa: CASSPSVGVPTGNTIYF
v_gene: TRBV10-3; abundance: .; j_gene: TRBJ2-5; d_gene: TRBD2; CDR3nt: TGTGCCATCAGCGGGGGCCGGGGACTAGCGAAAGAGACCCAGTACTTC; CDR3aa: CAISGGRGLAKETQYF
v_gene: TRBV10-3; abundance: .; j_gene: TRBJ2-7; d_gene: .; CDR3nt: TGTGCCATTGCTATCGGGGCTACCTACGAGCAGTACTTC; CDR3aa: CAIAIGATYEQYF
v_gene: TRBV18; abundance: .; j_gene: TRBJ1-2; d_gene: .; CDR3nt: TGTGCCAGCTCACCACGCGAGGGGAAGGGGAACTATGGCTACACCTTC; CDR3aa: CASSPREGKGNYGYTF
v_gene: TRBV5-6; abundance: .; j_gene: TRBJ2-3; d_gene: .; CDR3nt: TGTGCCAGCACCGTACCTGGAGATACGCAGTATTTT; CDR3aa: CASTVPGDTQYF
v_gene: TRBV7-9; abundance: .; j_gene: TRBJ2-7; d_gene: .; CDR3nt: TGTGCCAGCAGCCGGACTGGGGGAGTCTACGAGCAGTACTTC; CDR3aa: CASSRTGGVYEQYF
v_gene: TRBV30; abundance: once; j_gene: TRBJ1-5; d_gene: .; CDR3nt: TGTGCCTGGACAGCCAACAACGGCATAAGCAATCAGCCCCAGCATTTT; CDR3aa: CAWTANNGISNQPQHF
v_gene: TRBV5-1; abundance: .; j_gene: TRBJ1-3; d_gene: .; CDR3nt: TGCGCCAGCAGCTCTGGTGGAAACACCATATATTTT; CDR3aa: CASSSGGNTIYF
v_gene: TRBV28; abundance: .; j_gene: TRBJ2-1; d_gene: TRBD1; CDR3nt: TGTGCCAGCAGCGCCCCACCGGGACAGGGAGGGTATGAGCAGTTCTTC; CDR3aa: CASSAPPGQGGYEQFF
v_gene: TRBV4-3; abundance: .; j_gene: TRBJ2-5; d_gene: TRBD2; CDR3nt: TGCGCCAGCAGCCAATTCGCCGACCGAAGGGGACTACAGGAGACCCAGTACTTC; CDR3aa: CASSQFADRRGLQETQYF
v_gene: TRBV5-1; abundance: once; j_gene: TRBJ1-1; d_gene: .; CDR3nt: TGCGCCAGCAGCTCCCCCGGCGGGGGTTCGAACACTGAAGCTTTCTTT; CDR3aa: CASSSPGGGSNTEAFF
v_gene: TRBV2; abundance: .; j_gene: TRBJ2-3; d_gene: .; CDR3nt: TGTGCCAGCAAAAAGGAGGAACTGGGGACAGATACGCAGTATTTT; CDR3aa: CASKKEELGTDTQYF